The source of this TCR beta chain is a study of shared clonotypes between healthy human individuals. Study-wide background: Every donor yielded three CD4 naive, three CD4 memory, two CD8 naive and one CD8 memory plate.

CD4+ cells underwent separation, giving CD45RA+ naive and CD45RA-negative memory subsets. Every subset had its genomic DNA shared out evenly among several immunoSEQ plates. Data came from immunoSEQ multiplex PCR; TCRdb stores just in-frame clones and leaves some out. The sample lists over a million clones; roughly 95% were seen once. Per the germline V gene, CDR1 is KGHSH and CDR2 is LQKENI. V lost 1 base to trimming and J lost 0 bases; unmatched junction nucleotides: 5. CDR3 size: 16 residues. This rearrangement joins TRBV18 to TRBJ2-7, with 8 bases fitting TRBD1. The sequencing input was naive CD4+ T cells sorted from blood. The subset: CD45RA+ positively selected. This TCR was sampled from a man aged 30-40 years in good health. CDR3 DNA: TGTGCCAGCTCACCACTTGGCAGGGGGCTCTCCTACGAGCAGTACTTC. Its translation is CASSPLGRGLSYEQYF.